This TCR beta chain was recorded in a study of graft-versus-host responses after intestinal transplantation. Study overall: Each patient got anti-thymocyte globulin induction, then tacrolimus and steroids for around 3 years. Study-level results: Recipient marrow harbored GvH clones, some of which surfaced first in ileum or blood.

The germline V and J ends were trimmed by 6 bases and 14 bases, with 11 bases remaining between them. The germline gives CDR1 MNHEY, CDR2 SVGAGI. This CDR3 is 10 amino acids long. Points on this clone: Antigen unknown.

Assay used: immunoSEQ multiplex PCR; TCRdb lists only in-frame clones, some missing. The profile shows 90,000 to 150,000 clones, 80% to 95% of them singletons. The source was unstimulated CD4+ T cells sorted from spleen or lymph node cells, collected before intestinal transplant. The chain links TRBV6-5 to TRBJ2-1, with a tentative D call TRBD2 (6 bases). This receptor was identified in a human donor who received an intestinal transplant. CDR3 sequence: CASRGLMEFF. In nucleotides, the CDR3 is TGTGCCAGCAGAGGACTAATGGAGTTCTTC.